One and the same sample provided the 32 T cell receptor beta chains below, sequenced in a study of T cell responses to AZD1222 COVID-19 vaccine. Assay: immunoSEQ multiplex PCR; the TCRdb copy retains only in-frame clones and omits some. The sample has about 180,000 clones; approximately 95% are singletons. The starting material was peripheral blood, obtained 28 days after the second dose of the MenACWY control vaccine. The source of these receptors is an adult who received the MenACWY meningococcal vaccine as a control.

The V gene is TRBV28, the J gene TRBJ2-3; TRBD1 matches 8 bases. V gave up 8 bases and J gave up 4 bases; unmatched junction bases: 5. Germline-derived CDR1 and CDR2 are MDHEN and SYDVKM. This CDR3 comprises 13 residues. CDR3 amino acids: CASGRGRPDTQYF. In DNA, the CDR3 is TGTGCCAGCGGCAGGGGGCGGCCAGATACGCAGTATTTT.

The chain combines TRBV9 with TRBJ1-2; a possible D gene is TRBD1 (5 bases). The CDR3 has 13 amino acids. The V end lost 3 bases, the J end lost 6 bases, and 12 bases lay between the germline ends. Germline CDR1 is SGDLS and CDR2 is YYNGEE. CDR3 in amino acids: CASSARAQNGYTF. The CDR3 bases are TGTGCCAGCAGCGCCAGGGCGCAGAATGGCTACACCTTC.

A single count supports this clone. The V gene is TRBV19, the J gene TRBJ1-2; no reliable D call. The germline V and J ends were trimmed by 6 bases and 0 bases, with 14 bases remaining between them. Looked up from germline, CDR1 is LNHDA and CDR2 is SQIVND (reference sequence). The length of the CDR3 is 15 residues. CDR3 sequence reads: CASSRTGRTNYGYTF. The CDR3 region has the DNA TGTGCCAGTAGCCGAACCGGACGGACTAACTATGGCTACACCTTC.

The V call is TRBV7-9, the J call TRBJ2-1; 9 nucleotides align to TRBD1. CDR1 and CDR2 (germline): SEHNR, FQNEAQ (reference sequence). With V trimmed by 5 bases and J by 9 bases, 11 bases remained unmatched. CDR3 length: 15 residues. The CDR3 reads CASSRGTGRIGEQFF. The CDR3, as DNA: TGTGCCAGCAGCAGAGGGACAGGGCGAATCGGTGAGCAGTTCTTC.

The V gene is TRBV11-2, the J gene TRBJ1-6; TRBD1 might be the D (5 bases). V dropped 6 bases and J dropped 7 bases, with 16 bases sitting between them. The CDR3 loop spans 15 amino acids. Looked up from germline, CDR1 is SGHAT and CDR2 is FQNNGV. The CDR3 DNA is TGTGCCAGCAGAAACCCGGGACGCCGAAATTCACCCCTCCACTTT. Its protein is CASRNPGRRNSPLHF.

The chain joins TRBV2 to TRBJ1-2; 8 nucleotides agree with TRBD1. V lost 6 bases and J lost 5; bases outside the gene matches: 8. From germline, CDR1 is SNHLY and CDR2 FYNNEI. The CDR3 is made up of 14 amino acids. CDR3 protein: CASSAQGAGYGYTF. CDR3 in DNA: TGTGCCAGCAGCGCCCAGGGGGCAGGTTATGGCTACACCTTC.

The chain carries TRBV5-1 and TRBJ2-6; D gene unclear. Germline-derived CDR1 and CDR2 are SGHRS and YFSETQ. V shed 4 bases and J shed 0 bases, with 11 bases lying between them. The CDR3 extends over 16 amino acids. The CDR3 nucleotides read TGCGCCAGCAGCCATACAGTACGCTCTGGGGCCAACGTCCTGACTTTC. Residues: CASSHTVRSGANVLTF.

The V gene is TRBV5-1, the J gene TRBJ2-1, with D possibly matching TRBD1 (5 bases). Germline V lookup: CDR1 SGHRS, CDR2 YFSETQ. This CDR3 is 12 amino acids long. Deletions cut 4 bases from V and 7 bases from J, with 9 bases between. This chain's CDR3 is CASSTTGNEQFF. CDR3 sequence (DNA): TGCGCCAGCAGCACTACAGGTAATGAGCAGTTCTTC.

The rearrangement links TRBV11-3 to TRBJ2-1, with D possibly TRBD2 on 6 matching bases. Germline V gives CDR1 SGHNT, CDR2 YENEEA. The CDR3 runs 16 residues. Trimming stripped 4 bases from V and 5 bases from J, with 18 bases between. CDR3 nucleotide sequence: TGTGCCAGCAGCTACTCTCGGGGGATGGAAAACAATGAGCAGTTCTTC. Its protein product is CASSYSRGMENNEQFF.

The chain recombines TRBV5-6 with TRBJ1-3; D remains unclear. Trimming left V 4 bases short and J 1 base short, with 12 bases between. Germline CDR1 SGHDT, CDR2 YYEEEE. CDR3 size: 15 residues. The CDR3 reads CASSPMLDSGNTIYF. The CDR3 nucleotides are TGTGCCAGCAGCCCCATGCTGGATTCTGGAAACACCATATATTTT.

The V gene is TRBV4-2, the J gene TRBJ1-1; D not resolved. CDR3 size: 14 residues. Per the germline V gene, CDR1 is LGHNA and CDR2 is YNFKEQ. Trimming took off 1 base at V and 4 bases at J, with 10 bases between the two ends. The CDR3 bases are TGTGCCAGCAGCCAAGGCACTGCCCCCACTGAAGCTTTCTTT. It specifies CASSQGTAPTEAFF.

This clone was detected once. J is TRBJ2-1 and V is TRBV5-4, with unresolved D. The V end lost 5 bases, the J end lost 2 bases, and 17 bases lay between the germline ends. Germline lookup yields CDR1 SGHNT and CDR2 YYREEE (reference sequence). The CDR3 sequence is 16 residues long. The CDR3 sequence is CASSSQLSGTYNEQFF. CDR3 bases: TGTGCCAGCAGTTCTCAGTTAAGTGGTACCTACAATGAGCAGTTCTTC.

This chain joins TRBV2 and TRBJ1-4; 7 bases agree with TRBD1. V gave up 0 bases and J gave up 17 bases; unmatched junction bases: 6. The CDR3 loop spans 12 amino acids. Germline values: CDR1 SNHLY, CDR2 FYNNEI. The CDR3 DNA is TGTGCCAGCAGTGAAGCCCTGGACAGGAGATTTTTT. Protein sequence: CASSEALDRRFF.

The chain combines TRBV28 with TRBJ1-2; D is undetermined. Looked up from germline, CDR1 is MDHEN and CDR2 is SYDVKM. This CDR3 is built from 13 residues. Trimming left V 4 bases short and J 7 bases short, with 13 bases between. Written as DNA, the CDR3 is TGTGCCAGCAGTTCCCTCAAAGGTATTGGCTACACCTTC. This translates into CASSSLKGIGYTF.

Remarks on this clone: Within the sample, other DNA sequences also encode this same CDR3. The chain employs TRBV3-1 (or the pseudogene TRBV3-2) and TRBJ1-5; a possible D gene is TRBD1 (5 bases). This CDR3 is 14 amino acids long. The ends were cut back, 1 base at V and 1 base at J, with 5 bases in the middle. Looked up from germline, CDR1 is LGHDT and CDR2 is YNNKEL (reference sequence). CDR3 DNA: TGTGCCAGCAGCCAAGCAGGGAGCAATCAGCCCCAGCATTTT. It is translated as CASSQAGSNQPQHF.

CDR3 coding DNA: TGTGCCAGCAGTCCCGGGACAGCCGCCCTTGGTGGCTACACCTTC. Translation: CASSPGTAALGGYTF. The rearrangement links TRBV27 to TRBJ1-2, with TRBD1 matching over 7 bases. This CDR3 is 15 amino acids long. V shed 5 bases, J shed 7 bases, and the junction held 13 bases outside the gene matches. Looked up from germline, CDR1 is MNHEY and CDR2 is SMNVEV (reference sequence).

The J gene is TRBJ1-2, the V gene TRBV18; D may be TRBD1 (6 bases). V was clipped by 3 bases and J by 2 bases, with 16 bases between them. CDR1 KGHSH and CDR2 LQKENI come from the germline V gene. The CDR3 length is 16 residues. The CDR3, as DNA: TGTGCCAGCTCACCTAAACAGGGACCCACCAACTATGGCTACACCTTC. Encoded protein: CASSPKQGPTNYGYTF.

This clone came up once. The gene calls are TRBV29-1 and TRBJ1-2; 9 bases match TRBD1. The CDR3 runs 17 residues. CDR1 and CDR2 (germline): SQVTM, ANQGSEA. V gave up 3 bases and J gave up 0 bases; unmatched junction bases: 11. The DNA of the CDR3 is TGCAGCGTTGACCAACAAGCCGGACAGGGGACTAACTATGGCTACACCTTC. Its translation: CSVDQQAGQGTNYGYTF.

This clone showed up just a few times. The V call is TRBV4-2, the J call TRBJ2-3, with TRBD2 as a possible D gene (5 bases). The CDR3 is 16 residues long. V was pared by 0 bases and J by 1 base, with 11 bases between. CDR1 is LGHNA and CDR2 is YNFKEQ in the germline V gene. The CDR3 region has the DNA TGTGCCAGCAGCCAAGATCTAGACGGGGGCACAGATACGCAGTATTTT. Translating it yields CASSQDLDGGTDTQYF.

V and J are TRBV11-2 and TRBJ1-1; weak D call: TRBD1 (5 bases). With 5 bases removed from V and 1 base from J, the gap between germline ends came to 8 bases. The CDR3 is 13 amino acids. The germline V gene encodes CDR1 SGHAT and CDR2 FQNNGV. CDR3: CASSPDKNTEAFF. DNA of the CDR3: TGTGCCAGCAGCCCGGACAAGAACACTGAAGCTTTCTTT.

V is TRBV2 and J is TRBJ1-1, with D possibly matching TRBD1 (5 bases). Germline V gives CDR1 SNHLY, CDR2 FYNNEI. Trimming stripped 2 bases from V and 6 bases from J, with 7 bases between. The CDR3 consists of 12 residues. CDR3: CASSERGAEAFF. As DNA, the CDR3 is TGTGCCAGCAGTGAAAGGGGAGCTGAAGCTTTCTTT. Drawing the rest from reference TRBV2 and TRBJ1-1, the complete variable domain is EPEVTQTPSHQVTQMGQEVILRCVPISNHLYFYWYRQILGQKVEFLVSFYNNEISEKSEIFDDQFSVERPDGSNFTLKIRSTKLEDSAMYFCASSERGAEAFFGQGTRLTVV.

This chain uses TRBV27 with TRBJ1-3, with D perhaps TRBD1 (5 bases). The V gene's germline CDR1 is MNHEY and CDR2 SMNVEV (reference sequence). The CDR3 runs to 16 residues. Deletions cut 2 bases from V and 5 bases from J, with 16 bases between. The CDR3 loop reads CASSLAAGSGRNTIYF. The CDR3 nucleotides read TGTGCCAGCAGTTTAGCGGCAGGGAGCGGAAGAAACACCATATATTTT.

DNA for the CDR3: TGTGCCAGCAGTTTATTGATTTCGGGGTCCCCTTATGGCTACACCTTC. It encodes CASSLLISGSPYGYTF. The chain uses TRBV28 and TRBJ1-2; D call uncertain. Germline loops: CDR1 MDHEN, CDR2 SYDVKM. The V gene lost 1 base and the J gene lost 5 bases, with 17 bases spanning the gap. The CDR3 has 16 amino acids.

In its sample, this clone was seen once. The V and J genes are TRBV25-1 and TRBJ1-2, with D unresolved. The CDR3 spans 13 residues. Germline loops: CDR1 MGHDK, CDR2 SYGVNS. V lost 4 bases and J lost 2, with 8 bases in between. The CDR3 here is CASSVGANYGYTF. For the CDR3, the DNA is TGTGCCAGCAGTGTCGGTGCGAACTATGGCTACACCTTC.

This sequence joins TRBV12-3 or TRBV12-4 and TRBJ1-5; D unclear. The V gene lost 7 bases and the J gene lost 5 bases, with 12 bases spanning the gap. This CDR3 is built from 13 residues. This CDR3 is CASNRYRDQPQHF. The DNA for the CDR3 is TGTGCCAGCAATCGGTATCGGGATCAGCCCCAGCATTTT.

The V gene is TRBV5-6, the J gene TRBJ2-1, with TRBD1 matching over 9 bases. V dropped 1 base and J dropped 8; count of bases not matched to a gene: 10. The length of the CDR3 is 16 residues. CDR1 is SGHDT and CDR2 is YYEEEE in the germline V gene. CDR3 coding DNA: TGTGCCAGCAGCTTGTTTGGGACAGGGATGGAAGATGAGCAGTTCTTC. Translating gives CASSLFGTGMEDEQFF. Looking up the rest from reference TRBV5-6 and TRBJ2-1 gives the full variable domain: DAGVTQSPTHLIKTRGQQVTLRCSPKSGHDTVSWYQQALGQGPQFIFQYYEEEERQRGNFPDRFSGHQFPNYSSELNVNALLLGDSALYLCASSLFGTGMEDEQFFGPGTRLTVL.

V is TRBV29-1 and J is TRBJ1-1; 8 bases map to TRBD1. Germline CDR1 and CDR2: SQVTM and ANQGSEA. V was clipped by 5 bases and J by 3 bases; unmatched bases: 11. The CDR3 totals 15 residues. As DNA, the CDR3 is TGCAGCGTTACAGGACAGGGACTAAGGGACACTGAAGCTTTCTTT. Encoded protein: CSVTGQGLRDTEAFF. Supplemented by reference TRBV29-1 and TRBJ1-1, the full variable domain reads SAVISQKPSRDICQRGTSLTIQCQVDSQVTMMFWYRQQPGQSLTLIATANQGSEATYESGFVIDKFPISRPNLTFSTLTVSNMSPEDSSIYLCSVTGQGLRDTEAFFGQGTRLTVV.

V gene TRBV2 combines with J gene TRBJ1-5; 7 nucleotides match TRBD1. Germline lookup yields CDR1 SNHLY and CDR2 FYNNEI. This CDR3 region has 15 residues. J lost 3 bases, V lost 5 bases, and 7 bases had no gene match. CDR3 residues: CASSYRGLFNQPQHF. DNA for the CDR3: TGTGCCAGCAGTTACAGGGGCCTATTCAATCAGCCCCAGCATTTT.

This clone was seen just once. V is TRBV3-1 (or the pseudogene TRBV3-2) and J is TRBJ2-7, with D maybe TRBD2 (6 bases). V was clipped by 0 bases and J by 5 bases, with 14 bases between them. CDR1 LGHDT and CDR2 YNNKEL come from the germline V gene (reference sequence). The CDR3 runs 15 residues. The CDR3 DNA is TGTGCCAGCAGCCAAGATAGGGCGGGGCTCGACGAGCAGTACTTC. Translated, it gives CASSQDRAGLDEQYF.

The V call is TRBV19, the J call TRBJ1-5; tentatively, D is TRBD1 (5 bases). The CDR3 has 15 residues. Germline CDR1 reads LNHDA; CDR2 reads SQIVND (reference sequence). V dropped 1 base and J dropped 2 bases, with 9 bases sitting between them. The CDR3 DNA is TGTGCCAGTAGTATAGGGTCAGGGCGCAATCAGCCCCAGCATTTT. This translates into CASSIGSGRNQPQHF.

This clone is a singleton in its sample. V gene TRBV3-1 (or the pseudogene TRBV3-2) combines with J gene TRBJ1-6; D is unclear. The CDR3 spans 15 residues. Trimming removed 0 bases from V and 13 bases from J, with 16 bases in between. Germline-derived CDR1 and CDR2 are LGHDT and YNNKEL (reference sequence). CDR3 residues: CASSQDAVASSPLHF. Here the CDR3 DNA reads TGTGCCAGCAGCCAAGATGCGGTTGCCTCGTCGCCCCTCCACTTT.

This sequence joins TRBV27 and TRBJ1-5, with D maybe TRBD1 (6 bases). Per the germline V gene, CDR1 is MNHEY and CDR2 is SMNVEV (reference sequence). The CDR3 sequence is 14 residues long. Trimming removed 10 bases at V and 3 bases at J, with 16 bases between. The CDR3 nucleotides read TGTGCCACCAGGCTGACAGGTTACAATCAGCCCCAGCATTTT. Translated, it gives CATRLTGYNQPQHF.